The rows below give T cell receptor beta chains drawn from one sample of a study of OX40 agonist ivuxolimab in advanced cancers. The repertoire was sequenced with immunoSEQ multiplex PCR; TCRdb's copy has only in-frame clones and lacks some. The data show about 36,000 clones, with roughly 81% seen just once and about 20% held by the top ten. The sequencing used CD4+ or CD8+ T cells sorted from blood, collected in a trial of the OX40 agonist ivuxolimab. These TCRs come from an adult with an advanced solid tumor such as melanoma, head and neck, liver or kidney cancer. CDR3s include the opening cysteine and the closing phenylalanine or tryptophan. D genes are given only for firm matches. Clone size is shown for a subset of rows, as once, few, many or a class of expanded clone.

j_call: TRBJ1-2
d_call: -
clone_size: -
v_call: TRBV28
cdr3_aa: CASSQGPVPSGGYTF

j_call: TRBJ1-2
d_call: TRBD1
clone_size: -
v_call: TRBV27
cdr3_aa: CASSLLGQGYGYTF

j_call: TRBJ1-2
d_call: -
clone_size: -
v_call: TRBV29-1
cdr3_aa: CSVEGPEGYTF

j_call: TRBJ2-5
d_call: -
clone_size: -
v_call: TRBV5-1
cdr3_aa: CASNQRETQYF

j_call: TRBJ2-3
d_call: -
clone_size: -
v_call: TRBV5-1
cdr3_aa: CASSLRLLTDTQYF

j_call: TRBJ1-3
d_call: -
clone_size: few
v_call: TRBV25-1
cdr3_aa: CASSGTTTGNTIYF

j_call: TRBJ2-7
d_call: -
clone_size: -
v_call: TRBV18
cdr3_aa: CASSPPGRGATEQYF

j_call: TRBJ1-2
d_call: -
clone_size: -
v_call: TRBV2
cdr3_aa: CASRKDRAYYGYTF

j_call: TRBJ1-2
d_call: -
clone_size: -
v_call: TRBV5-1
cdr3_aa: CASSLDGTGDGYGYTF

j_call: TRBJ2-2
d_call: -
clone_size: few
v_call: TRBV7-3
cdr3_aa: CASSLRGGNTGELFF

j_call: TRBJ1-1
d_call: -
clone_size: -
v_call: TRBV6-1
cdr3_aa: CASSTGLNTEAFF

j_call: TRBJ1-6
d_call: -
clone_size: -
v_call: TRBV4-2
cdr3_aa: CASSQDQARTDYNSPLHF

j_call: TRBJ1-1
d_call: TRBD1
clone_size: once
v_call: TRBV6-6
cdr3_aa: CASSYRGSYTEAFF

j_call: TRBJ1-2
d_call: -
clone_size: few
v_call: TRBV28
cdr3_aa: CASSTLGAGNYGYTF

j_call: TRBJ1-5
d_call: -
clone_size: -
v_call: TRBV7-9
cdr3_aa: CASSGQGITNQPQHF

j_call: TRBJ2-7
d_call: -
clone_size: -
v_call: TRBV10-3
cdr3_aa: CAISVQGYEQYF

j_call: TRBJ1-2
d_call: -
clone_size: -
v_call: TRBV30
cdr3_aa: CAWSVWWGDGSYTF

j_call: TRBJ2-3
d_call: TRBD2
clone_size: -
v_call: TRBV5-4
cdr3_aa: CASSTPSGRGADTQYF

j_call: TRBJ2-1
d_call: -
clone_size: -
v_call: TRBV5-1
cdr3_aa: CASRERGPSYNEQFF

j_call: TRBJ2-7
d_call: TRBD1
clone_size: few
v_call: TRBV9
cdr3_aa: CASSPQGARLEQYF

j_call: TRBJ2-4
d_call: TRBD2
clone_size: -
v_call: TRBV29-1
cdr3_aa: CSVATSGEAKNIQYF

j_call: TRBJ1-6
d_call: TRBD1
clone_size: -
v_call: TRBV7-2
cdr3_aa: CASSSGTGYYNSPLHF

j_call: TRBJ1-1
d_call: -
clone_size: few
v_call: TRBV7-6
cdr3_aa: CASSRIGGAMNTEAFF

j_call: TRBJ1-6
d_call: -
clone_size: -
v_call: TRBV6-5
cdr3_aa: CASEDNYNSPLHF

j_call: TRBJ2-7
d_call: TRBD1
clone_size: -
v_call: TRBV7-6
cdr3_aa: CASSLGQGIYEQYF

j_call: TRBJ2-3
d_call: -
clone_size: -
v_call: TRBV30
cdr3_aa: CAWSARALVDTQYF

j_call: TRBJ2-3
d_call: -
clone_size: -
v_call: TRBV7-2
cdr3_aa: CASSLYRGALDTQYF

j_call: TRBJ2-3
d_call: TRBD1
clone_size: -
v_call: TRBV28
cdr3_aa: CASRPRPGTGGVADTQYF

j_call: TRBJ2-1
d_call: -
clone_size: -
v_call: TRBV19
cdr3_aa: CASSPGDLASNEQFF

j_call: TRBJ2-2
d_call: -
clone_size: -
v_call: TRBV9
cdr3_aa: CASSVVSEGSTNGELFF

j_call: TRBJ2-7
d_call: -
clone_size: -
v_call: TRBV7-3
cdr3_aa: CASSLSSTAPYEQYF

j_call: TRBJ2-3
d_call: -
clone_size: -
v_call: TRBV9
cdr3_aa: CASSLDATDTQYF

j_call: TRBJ2-5
d_call: -
clone_size: -
v_call: TRBV11-3
cdr3_aa: CASSTSAGQETQYF

j_call: TRBJ1-1
d_call: -
clone_size: -
v_call: TRBV18
cdr3_aa: CASSPTEVHTEAFF

j_call: TRBJ1-2
d_call: -
clone_size: -
v_call: TRBV7-9
cdr3_aa: CASRDATNYGYTF

j_call: TRBJ2-3
d_call: -
clone_size: few
v_call: TRBV7-9
cdr3_aa: CASSSGLATQYF

j_call: TRBJ1-5
d_call: -
clone_size: -
v_call: TRBV4-1
cdr3_aa: CASSQVGRENQPQHF

j_call: TRBJ2-7
d_call: TRBD2
clone_size: -
v_call: TRBV7-9
cdr3_aa: CASSLTTTSGRHEQYF

j_call: TRBJ2-5
d_call: -
clone_size: -
v_call: TRBV28
cdr3_aa: CASSPSLRGRETQYF

j_call: TRBJ1-5
d_call: -
clone_size: -
v_call: TRBV27
cdr3_aa: CASGPYSNQPQHF

j_call: TRBJ2-7
d_call: TRBD1
clone_size: once
v_call: TRBV19
cdr3_aa: CASSNRDRDSFPYEQYF

j_call: TRBJ2-3
d_call: TRBD1
clone_size: few
v_call: TRBV6-4
cdr3_aa: CASSVGTATDTQYF

j_call: TRBJ1-3
d_call: -
clone_size: -
v_call: TRBV5-4
cdr3_aa: CASSLDRARNTIYF

j_call: TRBJ2-7
d_call: -
clone_size: -
v_call: TRBV19
cdr3_aa: CASSIPLISDEQYF

j_call: TRBJ2-2
d_call: -
clone_size: -
v_call: TRBV6-4
cdr3_aa: CASSQQGTGELFF

j_call: TRBJ2-7
d_call: -
clone_size: medium-sized
v_call: TRBV28
cdr3_aa: CASSFPGGSVYEQYF

j_call: TRBJ1-3
d_call: -
clone_size: few
v_call: TRBV7-9
cdr3_aa: CASSWGLGNTIYF

j_call: TRBJ2-3
d_call: -
clone_size: -
v_call: TRBV19
cdr3_aa: CASKGLRTDTQYF

j_call: TRBJ2-1
d_call: -
clone_size: -
v_call: TRBV6-5
cdr3_aa: CASSQYDEQFF

j_call: TRBJ2-3
d_call: -
clone_size: -
v_call: TRBV27
cdr3_aa: CASSRRAFTSTDTQYF

j_call: TRBJ2-7
d_call: TRBD1
clone_size: -
v_call: TRBV18
cdr3_aa: CASVPGQHHEQYF

j_call: TRBJ1-1
d_call: -
clone_size: -
v_call: TRBV4-2
cdr3_aa: CASSQRLRDTEAFF

j_call: TRBJ1-1
d_call: TRBD1
clone_size: -
v_call: TRBV6-5
cdr3_aa: CASNDRGENTEAFF

j_call: TRBJ1-2
d_call: -
clone_size: few
v_call: TRBV28
cdr3_aa: CASSRQYGYTF

j_call: TRBJ1-2
d_call: -
clone_size: many
v_call: TRBV19
cdr3_aa: CASSSQNYGYTF

j_call: TRBJ1-5
d_call: TRBD1
clone_size: -
v_call: TRBV10-2
cdr3_aa: CASSETNRGLLNQPQHF

j_call: TRBJ2-7
d_call: -
clone_size: -
v_call: TRBV28
cdr3_aa: CASSFRHEQYF

j_call: TRBJ2-7
d_call: -
clone_size: -
v_call: TRBV6-1
cdr3_aa: CASSEARPGQYEQYF

j_call: TRBJ1-2
d_call: -
clone_size: -
v_call: TRBV5-6
cdr3_aa: CASTTGGNSGYGYTF